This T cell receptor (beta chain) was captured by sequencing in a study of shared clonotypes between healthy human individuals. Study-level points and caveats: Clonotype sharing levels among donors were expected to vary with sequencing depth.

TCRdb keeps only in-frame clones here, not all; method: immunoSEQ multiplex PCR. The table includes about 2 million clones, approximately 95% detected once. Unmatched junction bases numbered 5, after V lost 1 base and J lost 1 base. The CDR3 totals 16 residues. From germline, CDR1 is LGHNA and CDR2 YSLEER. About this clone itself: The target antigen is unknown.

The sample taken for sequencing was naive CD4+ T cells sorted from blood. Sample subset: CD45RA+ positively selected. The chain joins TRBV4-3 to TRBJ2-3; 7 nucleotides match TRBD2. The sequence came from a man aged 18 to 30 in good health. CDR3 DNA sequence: TGCGCCAGCAGCCAAGTTATGGGAGGGGGCACAGATACGCAGTATTTT. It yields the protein CASSQVMGGGTDTQYF.